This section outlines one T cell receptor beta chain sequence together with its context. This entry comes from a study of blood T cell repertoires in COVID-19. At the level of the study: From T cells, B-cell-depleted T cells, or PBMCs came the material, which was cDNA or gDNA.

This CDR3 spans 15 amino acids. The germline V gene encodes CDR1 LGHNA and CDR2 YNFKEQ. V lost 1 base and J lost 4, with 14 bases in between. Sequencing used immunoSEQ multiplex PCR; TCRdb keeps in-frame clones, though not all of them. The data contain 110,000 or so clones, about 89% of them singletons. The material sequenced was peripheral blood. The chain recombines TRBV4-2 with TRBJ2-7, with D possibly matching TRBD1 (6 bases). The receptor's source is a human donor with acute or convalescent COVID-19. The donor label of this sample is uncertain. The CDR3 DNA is TGTGCCAGCAGCCAAGGTCCAGGGGCCCAATACGAGCAGTACTTC. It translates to CASSQGPGAQYEQYF.